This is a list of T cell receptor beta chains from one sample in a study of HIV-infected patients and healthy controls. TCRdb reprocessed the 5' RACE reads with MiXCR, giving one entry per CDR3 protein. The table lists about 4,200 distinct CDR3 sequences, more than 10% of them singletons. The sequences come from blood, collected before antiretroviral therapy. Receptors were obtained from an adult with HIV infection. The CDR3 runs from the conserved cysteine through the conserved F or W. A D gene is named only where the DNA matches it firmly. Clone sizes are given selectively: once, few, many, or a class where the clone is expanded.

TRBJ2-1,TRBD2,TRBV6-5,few,CASRMTSGNYNEQFF,TGTGCCAGCAGGATGACTAGCGGGAACTACAATGAGCAGTTCTTC
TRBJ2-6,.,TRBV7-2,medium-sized,CASSPYSGVSSGANVLTF,TGTGCCAGCAGCCCCTACTCGGGAGTTTCCTCTGGGGCCAACGTCCTGACTTTC
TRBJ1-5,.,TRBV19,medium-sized,CASRGVGGNQPQHF,TGTGCCAGTAGAGGTGTGGGGGGCAATCAGCCCCAGCATTTT
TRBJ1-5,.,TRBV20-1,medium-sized,CSAQPTEEYQPQHF,TGCAGTGCTCAACCAACGGAAGAGTATCAGCCCCAGCATTTT
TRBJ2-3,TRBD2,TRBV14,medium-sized,CASSQTLAGGPDTQYF,TGTGCCAGCAGCCAAACGCTAGCGGGAGGGCCAGATACGCAGTATTTT
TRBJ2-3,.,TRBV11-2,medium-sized,CASSTDSTDTQYF,TGTGCCAGCAGCACGGACAGCACAGATACGCAGTATTTT
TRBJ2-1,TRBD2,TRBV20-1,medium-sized,CRARISGSVYEQFF,TGCAGGGCTAGGATTAGCGGGAGCGTCTATGAGCAGTTCTTC
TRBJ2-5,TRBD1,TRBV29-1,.,CSASPGQGAGETQYF,TGCAGTGCTTCTCCGGGACAGGGGGCAGGGGAGACCCAGTACTTC
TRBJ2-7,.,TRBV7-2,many,CASSLDRNSNEQYF,TGTGCCAGCAGCTTAGACAGAAACTCCAACGAGCAGTACTTC
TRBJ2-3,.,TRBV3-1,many,CASSQVDQPDTQYF,TGTGCCAGCAGCCAAGTCGACCAACCAGATACGCAGTATTTT
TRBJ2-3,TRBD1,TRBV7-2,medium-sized,CASSLVPTGGFADTQYF,TGTGCCAGCAGCTTAGTCCCGACAGGGGGCTTTGCAGATACGCAGTATTTT
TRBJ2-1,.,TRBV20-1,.,CSARTPRTREQFF,TGCAGTGCTAGAACCCCCCGCACGCGAGAGCAGTTCTTC
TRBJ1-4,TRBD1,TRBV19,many,CASSMGTANEKLFF,TGTGCCAGTAGTATGGGGACAGCTAATGAAAAACTGTTTTTT
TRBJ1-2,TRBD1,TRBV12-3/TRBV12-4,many,CASSHDRQGWNGYTF,TGTGCCAGCAGCCACGACAGACAGGGTTGGAATGGCTACACCTTC
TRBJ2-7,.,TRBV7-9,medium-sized,CASSSRPPNEQYF,TGTGCCAGCAGCTCGAGACCGCCCAACGAGCAGTACTTC
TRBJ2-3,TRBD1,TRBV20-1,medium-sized,CSARNPGGTAQYF,TGCAGTGCTAGAAATCCAGGGGGAACCGCGCAGTATTTT